One and the same sample provided the 19 T cell receptor beta chains below, sequenced in a study of T cell responses to AZD1222 COVID-19 vaccine. Generated by immunoSEQ multiplex PCR, the TCRdb table keeps only in-frame clones and is missing some. The sample comprises about 130,000 clones, roughly nine tenths of which are singletons, and more than 2.5% rests with the top ten. Sequenced here: peripheral blood, sampled on day 0 of AZD1222 vaccination. The receptors were sampled from an adult in good health.

This clone came up a few times. This chain links TRBV5-6 with TRBJ2-3, with D unresolved. The length of the CDR3 is 12 residues. The ends were cut back, 2 bases at V and 7 bases at J, with 8 bases in the middle. Germline V gene data show CDR1 as SGHDT and CDR2 as YYEEEE. The CDR3 sequence is CASSFPAHTQYF. The DNA for the CDR3 is TGTGCCAGCAGCTTCCCTGCCCATACGCAGTATTTT.

This clone was picked up one time. This chain links TRBV9 with TRBJ2-1, with D perhaps matching TRBD2 (6 bases). Trimming cost V 4 bases and J 7 bases, with 21 bases left between them. The germline V gene encodes CDR1 SGDLS and CDR2 YYNGEE. The CDR3 contains 16 residues. The CDR3, as DNA: TGTGCCAGCAGCTTAGCTGGGAATTGGGGGGAGAATGAGCAGTTCTTC. Protein product: CASSLAGNWGENEQFF.

The J gene is TRBJ2-7, the V gene TRBV5-5; 9 bases map to TRBD2. The CDR3 runs 16 residues. J gave up 2 bases and V 0 bases, and 6 bases lay outside the gene matches. Germline CDR1 and CDR2: SGHKS and YYEKEE (reference sequence). DNA for the CDR3: TGTGCCAGCAGCTTGGTCCTAGCGGGACCCCCCTACGAGCAGTACTTC. Amino acids: CASSLVLAGPPYEQYF.

The chain carries TRBV5-1 and TRBJ1-2; 9 nucleotides align to TRBD1. CDR1 SGHRS and CDR2 YFSETQ come from the germline V gene. V trimming: 5 bases; J trimming: 4 bases; junction bases outside the gene matches: 9. CDR3 size: 15 residues. This CDR3 is CASSPTGGQSYGYTF. The CDR3 nucleotides read TGCGCCAGCAGTCCCACAGGGGGCCAGAGCTATGGCTACACCTTC.

J is TRBJ1-3 and V is TRBV6-5, with D unresolved. V was pared by 3 bases and J by 2 bases, with 8 bases between. CDR1 MNHEY and CDR2 SVGAGI come from the germline V gene. The CDR3 sequence is 14 residues long. Written as DNA, the CDR3 is TGTGCCAGCAGTTATTCGAGTGCTGGAAACACCATATATTTT. It is translated as CASSYSSAGNTIYF.

J is TRBJ2-3 and V is TRBV5-5, with D perhaps matching TRBD2 (6 bases). The V and J ends lost 5 bases and 0 bases respectively, with 13 bases between them. The germline V gene encodes CDR1 SGHKS and CDR2 YYEKEE (reference sequence). The CDR3 is made up of 15 amino acids. The CDR3 loop reads CASRDWRDSTDTQYF. As DNA, the CDR3 is TGTGCCAGCAGGGATTGGCGGGACAGCACAGATACGCAGTATTTT.

CDR3 sequence (DNA): TGTGCCAGCAGTGATAAATATGCGATCCCAGGGGGCCCCGATCAGCCCCAGCATTTT. It is translated as CASSDKYAIPGGPDQPQHF. The V gene is TRBV2, the J gene TRBJ1-5; 8 bases are shared with TRBD1. The V and J ends lost 3 bases and 5 bases, in that order; junction bases with no gene match: 18. The CDR3 has 19 residues. CDR1 is SNHLY, CDR2 FYNNEI, per germline.

CDR3 amino acids: CASSFDSGSFSYNEQFF. Here the CDR3 DNA reads TGCGCCAGCAGCTTCGATAGCGGGAGTTTCTCCTACAATGAGCAGTTCTTC. The chain combines TRBV5-1 with TRBJ2-1, with 9 bases identical to TRBD2. There are 17 residues in the CDR3. V dropped 2 bases and J dropped 0; count of bases not matched to a gene: 6. In germline, CDR1 is SGHRS, CDR2 YFSETQ.

The rearrangement uses TRBV6-5 and TRBJ2-1, with 9 positions matching TRBD1. This CDR3 region has 15 residues. CDR1 is MNHEY and CDR2 is SVGAGI in the germline V gene. V trimming: 4 bases; J trimming: 4 bases; junction bases outside the gene matches: 5. CDR3 sequence: CASSSWDRVYNEQFF. As DNA, the CDR3 is TGTGCCAGCAGTTCCTGGGACAGGGTATACAATGAGCAGTTCTTC.

This rearrangement joins TRBV10-2 to TRBJ2-7, with D unclear. Germline lookup yields CDR1 WSHSY and CDR2 SAAADI. The CDR3 runs 14 residues. Trimming took off 7 bases at V and 0 bases at J, with 13 bases between the two ends. CDR3 nucleotide sequence: TGCGCCAGCACCCTCCCCTATGCCTCCTACGAGCAGTACTTC. Translating it yields CASTLPYASYEQYF.

The chain links TRBV30 to TRBJ2-3, with 8 bases aligning to TRBD2. The germline CDR1 and CDR2 sequences are GTSNPN and SVGIG (reference sequence). V lost 4 bases and J lost 1; bases outside the gene matches: 4. CDR3 length: 14 residues. The CDR3: CAWMDGRGTDTQYF. The CDR3, as DNA: TGTGCCTGGATGGACGGGAGGGGCACAGATACGCAGTATTTT.

The chain is built from TRBV11-2 and TRBJ1-1; no firm D call. Germline V gene data show CDR1 as SGHAT and CDR2 as FQNNGV. V lost 4 bases to trimming and J lost 1 base, with 7 bases between them. CDR3 length: 13 amino acids. The CDR3 sequence is CASSWQRNTEAFF. The CDR3 nucleotides are TGTGCCAGCAGCTGGCAGCGGAACACTGAAGCTTTCTTT.

The V gene is TRBV27, the J gene TRBJ2-3; 14 nucleotides line up with TRBD2. The junction had 14 bases not matched to a gene; V was cut back by 3 bases and J by 6 bases. Germline loops: CDR1 MNHEY, CDR2 SMNVEV (reference sequence). The CDR3 is 19 amino acids. CDR3 nucleotide sequence: TGTGCCAGCAGTTTGGAGACTAGCGGGAGGGCCCCTGGGAGGGATACGCAGTATTTT. Protein: CASSLETSGRAPGRDTQYF.

The V call is TRBV2, the J call TRBJ2-7, with 11 bases identical to TRBD2. The CDR3 runs 15 residues. Unmatched junction bases numbered 3, after V lost 4 bases and J lost 1 base. From germline, CDR1 is SNHLY and CDR2 FYNNEI. This CDR3 is CASSGRTSGSYEQYF. As DNA, the CDR3 is TGTGCCAGCAGTGGCAGGACTAGCGGGTCCTACGAGCAGTACTTC.

The rearrangement uses TRBV7-9 and TRBJ1-2; weak D call: TRBD1 (6 bases). Trimming took off 0 bases at V and 4 bases at J, with 9 bases between the two ends. Looked up from germline, CDR1 is SEHNR and CDR2 is FQNEAQ (reference sequence). This CDR3 is 14 amino acids long. CDR3 bases: TGTGCCAGCAGCTTAGCACAGGGTGGCTATGGCTACACCTTC. It yields the protein CASSLAQGGYGYTF.

V and J are TRBV5-4 and TRBJ1-6; no firm D call. Trimming removed 3 bases at V and 6 bases at J, with 7 bases between. Germline V lookup: CDR1 SGHNT, CDR2 YYREEE (reference sequence). The length of the CDR3 is 13 residues. The CDR3 DNA sequence: TGTGCCAGCAGCTCCTTCATTAATTCACCCCTCCACTTT. Translated: CASSSFINSPLHF.

V and J are TRBV7-3 and TRBJ2-2, with 7 positions matching TRBD1. This CDR3 region has 16 residues. The V gene end was trimmed by 0 bases and the J gene end by 4 bases; junction bases not matched to a gene: 5. Germline V lookup: CDR1 SGHTA, CDR2 FQGTGA. CDR3 bases: TGTGCCAGCAGCTTAACTAACAGACAGGGCACCGGGGAGCTGTTTTTT. Amino acid sequence: CASSLTNRQGTGELFF.

The table lists this clone with a count of one. V gene TRBV18 combines with J gene TRBJ2-1; tentatively, D is TRBD1 (6 bases). The CDR3 contains 15 residues. Germline lookup yields CDR1 KGHSH and CDR2 LQKENI. Trimming took 3 bases from V and 6 from J, leaving 15 bases between them. Written as DNA, the CDR3 is TGTGCCAGCTCACCGTCGTTAGGACAGTCCAATGAGCAGTTCTTC. As protein: CASSPSLGQSNEQFF. The complete variable domain, with remaining parts taken from reference TRBV18 and TRBJ2-1, reads NAGVMQNPRHLVRRRGQEARLRCSPMKGHSHVYWYRQLPEEGLKFMVYLQKENIIDESGMPKERFSAEFPKEGPSILRIQQVVRGDSAAYFCASSPSLGQSNEQFFGPGTRLTVL.

V is TRBV7-8 and J is TRBJ2-7; 9 nucleotides align to TRBD2. Germline values: CDR1 SGHVS, CDR2 FQNEAQ. The CDR3 sequence is 16 residues long. V trimming: 1 base; J trimming: 2 bases; junction bases outside the gene matches: 6. CDR3 residues: CASSLVPSGITYEQYF. CDR3 in DNA: TGTGCCAGCAGCTTAGTGCCTAGCGGGATTACCTACGAGCAGTACTTC.